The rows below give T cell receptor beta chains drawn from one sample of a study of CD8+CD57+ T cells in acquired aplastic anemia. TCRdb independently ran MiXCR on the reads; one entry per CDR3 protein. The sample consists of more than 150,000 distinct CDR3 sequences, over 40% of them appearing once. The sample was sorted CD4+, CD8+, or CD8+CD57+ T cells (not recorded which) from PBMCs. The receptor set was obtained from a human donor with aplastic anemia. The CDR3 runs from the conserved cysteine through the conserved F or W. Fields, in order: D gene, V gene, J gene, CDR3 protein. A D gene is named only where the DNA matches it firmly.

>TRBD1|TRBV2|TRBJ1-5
CASSSSGTGGQPQHF
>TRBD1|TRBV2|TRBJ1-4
CASKDRESSEKLFF
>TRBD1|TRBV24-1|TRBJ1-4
CATSSGTANEKLFF
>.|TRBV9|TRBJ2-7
CASGSTRYEQYF
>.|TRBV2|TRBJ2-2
CASSGQLNTGELFF
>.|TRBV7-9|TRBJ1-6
CASSLARGHINSPLHF
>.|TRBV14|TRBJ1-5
CASSHGRSGVNQPQHF
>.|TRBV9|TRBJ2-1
CASSVVPEMENEQFF
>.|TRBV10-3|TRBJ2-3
CATGGGRAQYF
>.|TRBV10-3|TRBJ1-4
CATTHSRTEKLFF
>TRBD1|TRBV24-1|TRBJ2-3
CATSETGTGAGDTQYF
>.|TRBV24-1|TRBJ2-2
CATSDQGMNTGELFF
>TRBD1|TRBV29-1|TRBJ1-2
CSVEGQGVYGYTF
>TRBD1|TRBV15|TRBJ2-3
CATSRSLGMTGVTDTQYF
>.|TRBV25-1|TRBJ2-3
CASSESLGRAADTQYF
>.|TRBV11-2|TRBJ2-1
CASSLEPGIGGGLQFF
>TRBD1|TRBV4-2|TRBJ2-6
CASSRRTGTGDSGANVLTF
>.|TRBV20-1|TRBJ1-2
CSARVVVRGKGGYTF
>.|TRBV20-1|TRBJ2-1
CSANRDQLYNEQFF
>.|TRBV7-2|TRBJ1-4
CASSSIAGEKLFF
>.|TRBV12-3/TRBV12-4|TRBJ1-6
CASSPLQGPLHF
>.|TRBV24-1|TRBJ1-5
CASSRGRAANQPQHF
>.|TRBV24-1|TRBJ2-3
CATSGASTDTQYF
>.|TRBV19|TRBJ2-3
CASSPMQGRSTDTQYF
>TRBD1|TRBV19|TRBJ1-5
CASSPKDRGKYQPQHF
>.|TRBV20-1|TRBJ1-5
CSASGAGGNQPQHF
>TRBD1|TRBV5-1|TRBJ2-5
CASSSGQGYEETQYF
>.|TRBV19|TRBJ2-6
CASSIYSGSGANVLTF
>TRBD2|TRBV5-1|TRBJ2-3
CASSRSGGAQDTQYF
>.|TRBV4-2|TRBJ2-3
CASSQERGPDTQYF
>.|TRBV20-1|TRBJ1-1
CSERGGPNTEAFF
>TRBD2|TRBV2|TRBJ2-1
CASSDRTSGDNEQFF
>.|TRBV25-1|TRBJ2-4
CASSESHHPRGNIQYF
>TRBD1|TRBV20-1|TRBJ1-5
CSGGQGANSNQPQHF
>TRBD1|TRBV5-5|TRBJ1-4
CASSWGSTGGAEKLFF
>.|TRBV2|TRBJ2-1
CASSEWAGNGNNEQFF
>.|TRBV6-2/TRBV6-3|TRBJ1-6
CASSYGGAKSSPLHF
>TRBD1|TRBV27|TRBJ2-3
CASRNDRVSSDTQYF
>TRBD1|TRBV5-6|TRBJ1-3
CASSLRTGSGNTIYF
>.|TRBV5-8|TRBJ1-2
CASSFSQYGYTF
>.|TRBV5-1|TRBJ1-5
CASSAYSNQPQHF
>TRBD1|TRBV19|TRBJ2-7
CASSIAGQGQYEQYF
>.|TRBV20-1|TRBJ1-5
CSALATVPNQPQHF
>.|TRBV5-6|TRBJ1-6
CASSLAGTDNSPLHF
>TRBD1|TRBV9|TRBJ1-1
CASSSHAGGRTEAFF
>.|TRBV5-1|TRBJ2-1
CASSLEVAAYNEQFF
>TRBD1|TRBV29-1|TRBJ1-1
CSVDGQVMNTEAFF
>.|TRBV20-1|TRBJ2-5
CSAGRLTDQETQYF
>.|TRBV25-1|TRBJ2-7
CASSQGGLPYF
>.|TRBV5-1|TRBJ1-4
CASSLGQKEKLFF
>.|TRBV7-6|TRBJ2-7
CASSVKQGWEYEQYF
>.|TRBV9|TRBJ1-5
CASSPLGRGNQPQHF
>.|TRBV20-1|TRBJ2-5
CRVGSRRQETQYF